This TCR beta chain was captured in a study of immune heterogeneity within non-small cell lung tumors. Across the whole study: A few squamous cell carcinomas, some 11 non-squamous carcinomas and 1 not otherwise specified made up the tumors.

It was a multiplex PCR that amplified TCR beta CDR3, with 32 V and 13 J primers. From the multiplex PCR reads, TCRdb called clonotypes with MiXCR, one entry per CDR3 protein. In the table there are 20,000 to 25,000 distinct CDR3 sequences, 25% to 30% of which are singletons. The CDR3 covers 14 residues. CDR1 is SNHLY and CDR2 is FYNNEI in the germline V gene. Trimming removed 7 bases from V and 2 bases from J; junction bases left unmatched: 6. This clonotype appeared many times. Its antigen is unknown. Study-wide findings and caveats: There were identical dominant CDR3 beta clonotypes recurring across tumor sites within a patient, together with site-unique high-frequency clones.

Genomic DNA from bulk tumor acted as the template, and around 630 ng was loaded per sample. Multiple widely separated biopsies were taken from each primary tumor at surgery. Curative surgery was undertaken by patients, who had untreated, newly diagnosed non-small cell lung cancer. Those donating were patients (newly diagnosed with non-small cell lung cancer) who were having surgery with curative intent. The specimen was lung tumor tissue. The chain is built from TRBV2 and TRBJ2-7; TRBD1 matches 9 bases. This clonotype was sampled from a man between 40 and 49 years old with non-small cell lung cancer. As DNA, the CDR3 is TGTGCCAGCAACCCTAGGACAGGGGCCTACGAGCAGTACTTC. It specifies CASNPRTGAYEQYF.